Listed below are T cell receptor beta chains from one sample, sequenced in a study of long-term antiretroviral therapy in people with HIV. Generated by immunoSEQ multiplex PCR, the TCRdb table keeps only in-frame clones and is missing some. The profile covers around 37,000 clones, with 85% appearing a single time and about 4.4% taken by the ten largest. Sequencing used unsorted PBMCs, obtained approximately 3.5 years after starting antiretroviral therapy. The source is a young man with HIV. CDR3s include the opening cysteine and the closing phenylalanine or tryptophan. The order of the fields is V gene, J gene, clone size, D gene, CDR3 protein, CDR3 DNA. The D gene is left open where the match is weak. Size is omitted from some rows. Given values are once, few, many or a class for expanded clones.

>TRBV5-1|TRBJ1-6|NA|NA
CASSSTANSPLHF
TGCGCCAGCAGCTCGACGGCAAATTCACCCCTCCACTTT
>TRBV5-1|TRBJ2-1|NA|NA
CASSWGGQASNNEQFF
TGCGCCAGCAGCTGGGGGGGACAGGCATCGAACAATGAGCAGTTCTTC
>TRBV14|TRBJ1-2|NA|NA
CASSPRSPSDYGYTF
TGTGCCAGCAGCCCTCGATCTCCATCGGACTATGGCTACACCTTC
>TRBV10-3|TRBJ2-2|NA|NA
CAISESIAPGELFF
TGTGCCATCAGTGAGTCGATAGCCCCCGGGGAGCTGTTTTTT
>TRBV28|TRBJ2-2|few|TRBD2
CASSFRREVAGELFF
TGTGCCAGCAGTTTTAGGCGGGAGGTGGCCGGGGAGCTGTTTTTT
>TRBV15|TRBJ1-2|NA|NA
CATSRGRFQGPSNYGYTF
TGTGCCACCAGCAGAGGCCGGTTTCAGGGGCCCTCTAACTATGGCTACACCTTC
>TRBV6-4|TRBJ1-1|NA|TRBD1
CASSDSSRGTEAFF
TGTGCCAGCAGTGACTCGAGCAGGGGGACTGAAGCTTTCTTT
>TRBV9|TRBJ2-3|NA|TRBD2
CASSVGTSGPGAQYF
TGTGCCAGCAGCGTTGGGACTAGCGGGCCAGGTGCGCAGTATTTT
>TRBV7-9|TRBJ1-2|once|NA
CASSLELDSNYGYTF
TGTGCCAGCAGCTTAGAACTGGACTCTAACTATGGCTACACCTTC
>TRBV27|TRBJ2-1|NA|TRBD2
CASRDPSGGFNEQFF
TGTGCCAGCAGGGATCCTAGCGGGGGGTTCAATGAGCAGTTCTTC
>TRBV19|TRBJ2-5|NA|NA
CASSDLRETQYF
TGTGCCAGTAGTGATCTTCGGGAGACCCAGTACTTC
>TRBV7-8|TRBJ1-2|NA|TRBD1
CASSFGTGVGYTF
TGTGCCAGCAGCTTCGGGACAGGGGTCGGCTACACCTTC
>TRBV19|TRBJ2-1|NA|TRBD1
CASSTTGAPPQQFF
TGTGCCAGTAGTACCACAGGGGCGCCCCCACAGCAGTTCTTC
>TRBV28|TRBJ1-4|NA|NA
CATSFNEKLFF
TGTGCCACCTCCTTTAATGAAAAACTGTTTTTT